This TCR beta chain was captured in a study of blood T cell repertoires in COVID-19. From germline, CDR1 is MNHEY and CDR2 SVGAGI. This CDR3 region has 12 residues. V lost 10 bases and J lost 5; bases outside the gene matches: 7. The repertoire was sequenced with immunoSEQ multiplex PCR; TCRdb's copy has only in-frame clones and lacks some. The repertoire has approximately 210,000 clones, roughly 89% of them found once; the top ten carry over 2%. The TCR comes from a young man who had recovered from COVID-19. The rearrangement links TRBV6-5 to TRBJ1-2; TRBD1 aligns across 7 bases. Sequenced: peripheral blood. The CDR3 DNA is TGTGCCACCTCTGACAGGGAGTATGGCTACACCTTC. Its translation: CATSDREYGYTF.